The 27 T cell receptor beta chains below all came from one sample that was sequenced in a study of blood T cell repertoires in COVID-19. TCRdb's copy holds only in-frame clones and misses some; the assay was immunoSEQ multiplex PCR. The sample carries about 210,000 clones, about 76% recorded once. The sequenced sample was PBMCs or T cells enriched from blood (not recorded which). Receptors originate from a woman between 50 and 59 years old with acute COVID-19.

The V gene is TRBV28, the J gene TRBJ1-4; D might be TRBD1 (5 bases). The V end was cut by 6 bases, the J end by 8 bases, with 19 bases between. The CDR3 runs to 15 residues. Germline V CDR1 and CDR2: MDHEN, SYDVKM. The CDR3 loop is CASSPWDLTREKLFF. DNA of the CDR3: TGTGCCAGCAGCCCCTGGGACTTAACGCGAGAAAAACTGTTTTTT.

To note about this clone: Sequence at one end of the junction differs from germline and may be a read error. CDR3 region: CASSLETDRSLCF. The DNA for the CDR3 is TGCGCCAGCAGCCTAGAAACAGACAGGTCACTTTGCTTC. This sequence joins TRBV4-1 and TRBJ2-7; D might be TRBD1 (6 bases). The CDR3 contains 13 residues. CDR1 and CDR2 (germline): MGHRA, YSYEKL.

CDR3: CASTRGLERCPDTQYF. The CDR3 DNA reads as TGTGCCAGCACAAGGGGACTTGAACGGTGCCCAGATACGCAGTATTTT. The gene calls are TRBV21-1 and TRBJ2-3; no DNA check was done on the table's D call, TRBD2. TRBV21-1 is annotated as a pseudogene. CDR3 size: 16 residues.

This clone was seen more than once but under ten times. The V gene is TRBV5-1, the J gene TRBJ1-1, with a weak D call TRBD1 (6 bases). The CDR3 contains 15 residues. The germline CDR1 and CDR2 sequences are SGHRS and YFSETQ. Trimming stripped 2 bases from V and 5 bases from J, with 16 bases between. The CDR3 DNA is TGCGCCAGCAGCTTTGCCCGCTCGGACAGAACTGAAGCTTTCTTT. This gives the protein CASSFARSDRTEAFF.

This clone was picked up many times. This same CDR3 is encoded by further DNA sequences in the sample. V is TRBV30 and J is TRBJ1-4; tentatively, D is TRBD1 (5 bases). V lost 0 bases and J 7 bases, leaving 6 bases between the germline ends. Germline V gene data show CDR1 as GTSNPN and CDR2 as SVGIG (reference sequence). The CDR3 loop spans 12 amino acids. The DNA of the CDR3 is TGTGCCTGGAGTGTCCAGGGTGAAAAACTGTTTTTT. Amino acid sequence: CAWSVQGEKLFF.

The chain links TRBV18 to TRBJ1-3; no firm D call. The CDR3 extends over 15 amino acids. CDR1 and CDR2 from the germline V gene are KGHSH and LQKENI. Trimming shortened V by 3 bases and J by 1 base, and 10 bases separated the two germline ends. The CDR3 sequence: CASSPEGLSGNTIYF. The CDR3 DNA reads TGTGCCAGCTCACCTGAAGGACTTTCTGGAAACACCATATATTTT. Combining the CDR3 with reference TRBV18 and TRBJ1-3 gives the whole variable domain NAGVMQNPRHLVRRRGQEARLRCSPMKGHSHVYWYRQLPEEGLKFMVYLQKENIIDESGMPKERFSAEFPKEGPSILRIQQVVRGDSAAYFCASSPEGLSGNTIYFGEGSWLTVV.

V usage is TRBV6-5 and J usage is TRBJ2-5; no clear D. The CDR3 covers 11 residues. The V gene lost 10 bases and the J gene lost 4 bases, with 10 bases spanning the gap. From germline, CDR1 is MNHEY and CDR2 SVGAGI. CDR3 nucleotides: TGTGCCAAACTGAAGCTAGAGACCCAGTACTTC. Its protein is CAKLKLETQYF.

V is TRBV28 and J is TRBJ1-5, with D perhaps matching TRBD1 (5 bases). In germline, CDR1 is MDHEN, CDR2 SYDVKM. The CDR3 spans 13 residues. V was cut by 8 bases and J by 2 bases, with 10 bases left in between. CDR3 bases: TGTGCCAGCGCGCAGACAGGCAATCAGCCCCAGCATTTT. Translated: CASAQTGNQPQHF.

The chain combines TRBV19 with TRBJ2-3; 7 bases line up with TRBD1. V dropped 10 bases and J dropped 6; count of bases not matched to a gene: 10. The CDR3 extends over 13 amino acids. Germline-derived CDR1 and CDR2 are LNHDA and SQIVND (reference sequence). CDR3 in DNA: TGTGCCACCAAGGGGGACAGTTTCGATACGCAGTATTTT. Translating it yields CATKGDSFDTQYF.

This clone appeared a few times. The chain uses TRBV7-2 and TRBJ2-2; TRBD1 agrees at 9 bases. The CDR3 length is 16 residues. The junction had 5 bases not matched to a gene; V was cut back by 4 bases and J by 2 bases. Germline V CDR1 and CDR2: SGHTA, FQGNSA. The CDR3 region is CASSSRTGDNTGELFF. CDR3 nucleotides: TGTGCCAGCAGCTCTCGGACAGGGGATAACACCGGGGAGCTGTTTTTT.

V and J are TRBV6-5 and TRBJ2-7; 11 nucleotides agree with TRBD2. Germline trimming cut 4 bases from V and 3 bases from J; bases unmatched to any gene: 5. This CDR3 is built from 15 residues. In germline, CDR1 is MNHEY, CDR2 SVGAGI. The DNA of the CDR3 is TGTGCCAGCAGTTTAGGGACTAGCGGATACTACGAGCAGTACTTC. Translated: CASSLGTSGYYEQYF.

The CDR3, as DNA: TGTGCCAGCAGCCCAGGTAGCGGGGGGACTTTAAGGAATGAGCAGTTCTTC. This encodes CASSPGSGGTLRNEQFF. The chain has TRBV7-9 and TRBJ2-1; 10 nucleotides agree with TRBD2. The junction had 14 bases not matched to a gene; V was cut back by 5 bases and J by 7 bases. Germline V gene data show CDR1 as SEHNR and CDR2 as FQNEAQ (reference sequence). The CDR3 is 17 residues long.

V is TRBV5-5 and J is TRBJ2-7; D not resolved. The V and J ends lost 2 bases and 3 bases respectively, with 9 bases between them. CDR3 length: 13 residues. CDR1 and CDR2 from the germline V gene are SGHKS and YYEKEE (reference sequence). CDR3 DNA sequence: TGTGCCAGCAGCTTTGGTCGGGTCTACGAGCAGTACTTC. It translates to CASSFGRVYEQYF.

This chain links TRBV24-1 with TRBJ1-5; tentatively, D is TRBD1 (6 bases). Per germline, CDR1 KGHDR and CDR2 SFDVKD. CDR3 length: 18 amino acids. V lost 5 bases and J 4 bases, leaving 23 bases between the germline ends. CDR3: CATSGTPGERGGNQPQHF. As DNA, the CDR3 is TGTGCCACCAGTGGGACCCCGGGAGAAAGGGGGGGAAATCAGCCCCAGCATTTT.

The chain carries TRBV5-1 and TRBJ2-7, with TRBD1 matching 7 bases. Germline V CDR1 and CDR2: SGHRS, YFSETQ. The CDR3 extends over 14 amino acids. V trimming: 6 bases; J trimming: 2 bases; junction bases outside the gene matches: 8. The CDR3 region is CASTPGTVPYEQYF. CDR3 in DNA: TGCGCCAGCACCCCCGGGACAGTCCCCTACGAGCAGTACTTC.

The rearrangement uses TRBV4-1 and TRBJ2-5; 8 nucleotides agree with TRBD2. CDR1 is MGHRA, CDR2 YSYEKL, per germline. The trim removed 4 bases at V and 2 bases at J, leaving 6 bases unmatched. This CDR3 has 15 amino acids. The CDR3 nucleotides are TGCGCCAGCAGCCGACTACTAGCGGTTCAAGAGACCCAGTACTTC. Its protein is CASSRLLAVQETQYF.

The chain carries TRBV25-1 and TRBJ2-7, with D perhaps TRBD1 (5 bases). The CDR3 length is 14 residues. V lost 6 bases, J lost 2 bases, and 14 bases lay in between. The germline gives CDR1 MGHDK, CDR2 SYGVNS. The CDR3 DNA follows: TGTGCCAGCAGACCAGACAGAGCCCCCTACGAGCAGTACTTC. Its translation is CASRPDRAPYEQYF.

The chain has TRBV18 and TRBJ2-5, with TRBD1 matching 8 bases. CDR1 KGHSH and CDR2 LQKENI come from the germline V gene. J was trimmed by 1 base and V by 4 bases; bases with no gene match: 11. This CDR3 region has 17 residues. CDR3 in amino acids: CASSRVTGAETQETQYF. CDR3 nucleotides: TGTGCCAGCTCACGGGTGACAGGGGCCGAGACCCAAGAGACCCAGTACTTC.

The DNA of the CDR3 is TGTGCCAGCAGCTTACAGGGGTGGGACACTGAAGCTTTCTTT. Translated: CASSLQGWDTEAFF. The chain has TRBV7-2 and TRBJ1-1; TRBD1 is a possible D gene (6 bases). The CDR3 extends over 14 amino acids. V dropped 2 bases and J dropped 3 bases, with 10 bases sitting between them. Germline V gives CDR1 SGHTA, CDR2 FQGNSA.

The V gene is TRBV7-2, the J gene TRBJ2-5, with D perhaps matching TRBD1 (6 bases). The germline gives CDR1 SGHTA, CDR2 FQGNSA. The CDR3 loop spans 14 amino acids. Trimming took 5 bases from V and 2 from J, leaving 12 bases between them. CDR3 amino acids: CASSPQGQQETQYF. CDR3 coding DNA: TGTGCCAGCAGCCCACAGGGCCAGCAAGAGACCCAGTACTTC. The full variable domain, completed using reference TRBV7-2 and TRBJ2-5, is GAGVSQSPSNKVTEKGKDVELRCDPISGHTALYWYRQSLGQGLEFLIYFQGNSAPDKSGLPSDRFSAERTGGSVSTLTIQRTQQEDSAVYLCASSPQGQQETQYFGPGTRLLVL.

The V call is TRBV28, the J call TRBJ1-2; 7 bases fit TRBD1. CDR3 length equals 14 residues. Germline assignment: CDR1 MDHEN and CDR2 SYDVKM. V shed 10 bases and J 2 bases; nucleotides not matched to a gene: 10. The CDR3 sequence: CATKAGQLNYGYTF. The DNA of the CDR3 is TGTGCCACTAAGGCGGGACAGTTAAACTATGGCTACACCTTC.

The chain uses TRBV11-2 and TRBJ2-7; no definite D call. Germline-derived CDR1 and CDR2 are SGHAT and FQNNGV. V was pared by 2 bases and J by 3 bases, with 14 bases between. The CDR3 is made up of 15 amino acids. The CDR3 loop reads CASSLSGQVSYEQYF. The CDR3 nucleotides read TGTGCCAGCAGCTTAAGTGGGCAGGTGAGCTACGAGCAGTACTTC. The variable domain in full, completed from reference TRBV11-2 and TRBJ2-7, reads EAGVAQSPRYKIIEKRQSVAFWCNPISGHATLYWYQQILGQGPKLLIQFQNNGVVDDSQLPKDRFSAERLKGVDSTLKIQPAKLEDSAVYLCASSLSGQVSYEQYFGPGTRLTVT.

The rearrangement links TRBV7-2 to TRBJ1-1; 8 nucleotides line up with TRBD1. The CDR3 has 14 amino acids. Germline V gene sequence: CDR1 SGHTA, CDR2 FQGNSA. The V segment lost 2 bases and the J segment 5 bases; nucleotides outside the gene matches: 4. The chain's CDR3 is CASSLTGGVTEAFF. For the CDR3, the DNA is TGTGCCAGCAGCTTAACAGGGGGGGTAACTGAAGCTTTCTTT. Full variable domain (remainder filled in from reference TRBV7-2 and TRBJ1-1): GAGVSQSPSNKVTEKGKDVELRCDPISGHTALYWYRQSLGQGLEFLIYFQGNSAPDKSGLPSDRFSAERTGGSVSTLTIQRTQQEDSAVYLCASSLTGGVTEAFFGQGTRLTVV.

This sequence joins TRBV4-1 and TRBJ1-4; the match to TRBD1 covers 8 bases. Germline V gene lookup returns CDR1 MGHRA and CDR2 YSYEKL. This CDR3 spans 16 amino acids. V was clipped by 0 bases and J by 8 bases; unmatched bases: 8. The CDR3 reads CASSQDQRQGREKLFF. The CDR3 DNA is TGCGCCAGCAGCCAAGATCAGAGACAGGGGAGGGAAAAACTGTTTTTT.

CDR3 in amino acids: CASSRTSGGYNTGELFF. The CDR3 DNA follows: TGTGCCAGCAGCCGGACTAGCGGGGGATACAACACCGGGGAGCTGTTTTTT. The genes are TRBV7-2 and TRBJ2-2; TRBD2 aligns across 13 bases. V trimming: 5 bases; J trimming: 2 bases; junction bases outside the gene matches: 5. Germline loops: CDR1 SGHTA, CDR2 FQGNSA. This CDR3 spans 17 amino acids.

The genes are TRBV5-1 and TRBJ1-3; 7 bases agree with TRBD1. Germline CDR1 and CDR2: SGHRS and YFSETQ. V dropped 4 bases and J dropped 0; count of bases not matched to a gene: 4. CDR3 size: 15 residues. Here the CDR3 reads CASSTGTVSGNTIYF. CDR3 bases: TGCGCCAGCAGCACGGGGACAGTCTCTGGAAACACCATATATTTT.

V is TRBV2 and J is TRBJ2-5; 10 nucleotides match TRBD2. Germline V gene data show CDR1 as SNHLY and CDR2 as FYNNEI. The CDR3 has 17 amino acids. The junction had 12 bases not matched to a gene; V was cut back by 4 bases and J by 4 bases. The CDR3 region is CASSVQAGLAIGETQYF. The DNA of the CDR3 is TGTGCCAGCAGTGTACAGGCGGGACTAGCGATTGGAGAGACCCAGTACTTC.